The TCR beta chain under discussion was sequenced for a study of blood T cell repertoires in COVID-19. For the study at large: T cells, B-cell-depleted T cells, or PBMCs provided the cDNA or gDNA that served as material.

Per the study methods: Amplified reference gene primers provided the basis for estimating nucleated cell counts. Profiling relied on immunoSEQ multiplex PCR, and the TCRdb table lists in-frame clones only, not all of them. V and J calls and clone size are given by that table; D and trimming were obtained from the DNA. Of 200,000 to 250,000 clones listed, more than 60% were seen once; the top ten hold 4%. Germline V gene lookup returns CDR1 SNHLY and CDR2 FYNNEI. This CDR3 has 12 residues. Losses at the gene ends were 6 bases for V and 7 bases for J; bases not matched to a gene: 2. The receptor was derived from a woman aged 40-49 years with active or convalescent COVID-19. The chain links TRBV2 to TRBJ2-7; 11 nucleotides line up with TRBD1. The sample was peripheral blood. The CDR3 here is CASRDRGLEQYF. The CDR3, as DNA: TGTGCCAGCAGGGACAGGGGGCTTGAGCAGTACTTC.